This T cell receptor beta chain originates from a study of T cells in Graves' hyperthyroidism and ophthalmopathy. V shed 5 bases and J shed 0 bases, with 16 bases lying between them. Germline V CDR1 and CDR2: SGHAT, FQNNGV. The CDR3 sequence is 17 residues long. RNA transcripts yielded amplified TCR beta CDR3 regions. First-round RT-PCR of the TCR CDR3 relied on the HTBI primer set. TCRdb reprocessed the multiplex PCR reads via MiXCR and lists one record per CDR3 protein. This table holds 300,000 to 400,000 distinct CDR3 sequences, about 12% found once. Specimen: blood. The receptor comes from a woman under 30 with Graves' hyperthyroidism. The V and J genes are TRBV11-2 and TRBJ2-2; no clear D. This CDR3 reads CASSPVSLTANTGELFF. DNA of the CDR3: TGTGCCAGCAGCCCTGTATCGCTAACGGCGAACACCGGGGAGCTGTTTTTT.